This T cell receptor (beta chain) was recovered during a study of blood T cell repertoires in COVID-19 (dated by TCRdb to the early 2020s). Some background on the complete study: The collaborator samples originated in the United States, Italy and Spain and spanned the acute and convalescent phases of COVID-19. The prospective study material was composed of cDNA or gDNA derived from T cells, B-cell-depleted T cells, or PBMCs. Subjects who had been exposed to COVID-19, were actively infected with it, or had recovered from it provided the deeply sampled blood TCRbeta repertoires that made up the dataset. The repertoires were released in a freely available public database meant as a resource for research on the immune response to SARS-CoV-2. The samples were drawn from two sources: the first 160 participants of the ongoing ImmuneRACE study, and 1,000 to 1,500 subjects contributed by 6 global collaborators. The sample metadata nearly always contained a de-identified subject ID, COVID-19 status, age in years and sex. HLA class I and class II types, where available, came from metadata supplied by the sample provider rather than from assay-based typing.

Samples from volunteer blood donors who had recovered from COVID-19 were contributed by a second Seattle source. Collaborating institutions collected whole blood in K2EDTA tubes following their own protocols. For TCRbeta analysis, collaborator samples were shipped as frozen whole blood, as isolated PBMCs, or as DNA extracted from either sample type. TCRbeta CDR3 regions were amplified from genomic DNA using the immunoSEQ Assay, a bias-controlled multiplex PCR. For the original study's pipeline: The number of nucleated cells in each sample was estimated from the amplification of reference gene primers within the assay. To quantify the absolute abundance of each unique TCRbeta CDR3 rearrangement, sequence reads were collapsed and filtered. For each sample, productive Simpson clonality was calculated as the square root of Simpson's diversity index over productive rearrangements. TCRdb's version of the immuneACCESS table is confined to in-frame rearrangements and falls short of the full clone set. An unresolved V gene accounts for under half of the shortfall where checked; the remainder is of unknown origin. The V and J calls and clone size come from that table; D and trimming were worked out from the DNA. This sample is represented by some 160,000 clones; about four fifths of them were singletons. Roughly a fifth of the sample is in the top ten clones.

Here is what the overall study found, with its caveats: Clinical and demographic metadata were provided uncurated, with the amount varying by source and participant.

Cut back by 5 bases and 0 bases, the V and J ends lie 11 bases apart. The CDR3 sequence holds 14 residues, the cysteine and phenylalanine included. Only CDR3 DNA remains: 42 bases, in frame from the first base. CDR1 SEHNR and CDR2 FQNEAQ are derived from the germline V gene (reference sequence). Concerning this clone: There is no known antigen for this receptor. No base-level quality is on record; no much larger clone is a single base apart.

The sequenced material came from peripheral blood. The chain was built from TRBV7-9 and TRBJ2-7, and TRBD1 may be the D gene, going by 5 matching bases. The TCR originated in a woman in her seventies who had recovered from COVID-19. The DNA sequence follows: TGTGCCAGCAGCCCCCGACAGAGCTCCTACGAGCAGTACTTC. It encodes CASSPRQSSYEQYF.